These 27 T cell receptor beta chains were all obtained from the same sample, sequenced in a study of OX40 agonist ivuxolimab in advanced cancers. Library preparation was by the immunoSEQ multiplex PCR assay. Here the immuneACCESS table is served through TCRdb, limited to in-frame sequences with V and J called. Missing clones are a known gap in these copies; in checked studies unresolved V genes cover under half, and the rest lacks a known reason. The sample includes 50,000 to 70,000 clones, with roughly 81% observed a single time. In total, the top ten clones hold 3% of the sample. The sequenced sample was CD4+ or CD8+ T cells sorted from blood, obtained in a trial of the OX40 agonist ivuxolimab. Every receptor here comes from an adult with an advanced solid tumor such as melanoma, head and neck, liver or kidney cancer.

This clone has more than one count but fewer than ten. This chain links TRBV27 with TRBJ2-5, with D perhaps matching TRBD2 (7 bases). Per the germline V gene, CDR1 is MNHEY and CDR2 is SMNVEV (reference sequence). This CDR3 region has 14 residues. V shed 2 bases and J shed 1 base, with 8 bases lying between them. CDR3 loop: CASSLAGAQETQYF. In DNA, the CDR3 is TGTGCCAGCAGTTTAGCGGGGGCCCAAGAGACCCAGTACTTC.

The V gene is TRBV12-5, the J gene TRBJ2-6, with TRBD1 matching over 11 bases. CDR1 is LGHNT and CDR2 is FRNRAP in the germline V gene. This CDR3 is built from 16 residues. V trimming: 7 bases; J trimming: 3 bases; junction bases outside the gene matches: 5. CDR3 coding DNA: TGTGCTAGTGCCGGACAGGGGGCGCATGGGGCCAACGTCCTGACTTTC. Protein product: CASAGQGAHGANVLTF.

The rearrangement uses TRBV10-1 and TRBJ2-3; 7 bases line up with TRBD2. J was trimmed by 0 bases and V by 6 bases; bases with no gene match: 6. This CDR3 is 15 amino acids long. Per the germline V gene, CDR1 is WNHNN and CDR2 is SYGVQD (reference sequence). CDR3 sequence (DNA): TGCGCCAGCAGCGAGAGCGGGATTAGCACAGATACGCAGTATTTT. It translates to CASSESGISTDTQYF.

This clone has just one count. The V call is TRBV27, the J call TRBJ1-5, with D possibly matching TRBD1 (6 bases). The CDR3 sequence is 15 residues long. Germline lookup yields CDR1 MNHEY and CDR2 SMNVEV (reference sequence). Deletions cut 5 bases from V and 4 bases from J, with 15 bases between. Here the CDR3 reads CASSTLTGGNQPQHF. The CDR3 DNA follows: TGTGCCAGCAGTACCCTGACAGGAGGTAATCAGCCCCAGCATTTT.

The CDR3 DNA is TGCAGCGTTGTTTCCCCGGGACTAGCGGGAACCTACGAGCAGTACTTC. It specifies CSVVSPGLAGTYEQYF. The chain joins TRBV29-1 to TRBJ2-7, with 13 bases that match TRBD2. The CDR3 is 16 amino acids. Germline V gene data show CDR1 as SQVTM and CDR2 as ANQGSEA. V shed 4 bases and J 2 bases; nucleotides not matched to a gene: 8.

The chain employs TRBV19 and TRBJ2-5, with no clear D. V was pared by 2 bases and J by 5 bases, with 15 bases between. Germline V gene data show CDR1 as LNHDA and CDR2 as SQIVND (reference sequence). This CDR3 contains 15 residues. DNA of the CDR3: TGTGCCAGTAGTATATTAACAGCTGGTGGGGAGACCCAGTACTTC. Encoded protein: CASSILTAGGETQYF.

The chain joins TRBV11-2 to TRBJ2-5; 11 bases agree with TRBD2. Per the germline V gene, CDR1 is SGHAT and CDR2 is FQNNGV. The CDR3 consists of 16 residues. Germline trimming cut 2 bases from V and 5 bases from J; bases unmatched to any gene: 7. The CDR3 sequence is CASSLRLAGRGETQYF. The CDR3 DNA is TGTGCCAGCAGCTTAAGACTAGCGGGAAGGGGGGAGACCCAGTACTTC.

The chain is built from TRBV19 and TRBJ1-2, with 7 bases aligning to TRBD1. The CDR3 runs to 14 residues. Germline CDR1 and CDR2: LNHDA and SQIVND (reference sequence). V lost 8 bases and J lost 6; bases outside the gene matches: 12. CDR3 in amino acids: CASRNRGETDGYTF. In DNA, the CDR3 is TGTGCCAGTCGAAACAGGGGAGAGACGGATGGCTACACCTTC.

This clone was detected a few times. The chain links TRBV19 to TRBJ2-4; 7 bases map to TRBD1. CDR3 length: 15 residues. CDR1 LNHDA and CDR2 SQIVND come from the germline V gene (reference sequence). Trimming at V came to 4 bases and at J to 0 bases, leaving 3 bases not matched to a gene. This CDR3 is CASSREGAAKNIQYF. CDR3 in DNA: TGTGCCAGTAGTAGAGAGGGGGCAGCCAAAAACATTCAGTACTTC.

The chain uses TRBV10-3 and TRBJ2-2; D gene ambiguous. V shed 5 bases and J shed 6 bases, with 16 bases lying between them. Germline V gene data show CDR1 as ENHRY and CDR2 as SYGVKD. CDR3 length: 15 amino acids. The CDR3 is CAISQWTGAAGELFF. CDR3 bases: TGTGCCATCAGTCAATGGACGGGTGCGGCCGGGGAGCTGTTTTTT.

The rearrangement links TRBV19 to TRBJ1-1; no clear D gene. Trimming took off 9 bases at V and 3 bases at J, with 17 bases between the two ends. Germline V lookup: CDR1 LNHDA, CDR2 SQIVND (reference sequence). The CDR3 contains 14 residues. DNA of the CDR3: TGTGCCAGCCAAATGGGCCTTTCCGACACTGAAGCTTTCTTT. Amino acids: CASQMGLSDTEAFF.

The CDR3 sequence: CATSRKGGGLDKNIQYF. The DNA of the CDR3 is TGTGCCACCAGCAGAAAGGGGGGAGGGCTAGACAAAAACATTCAGTACTTC. The chain couples TRBV15 to TRBJ2-4; tentatively, D is TRBD2 (7 bases). The germline V gene has CDR1 LNHNV and CDR2 YYDKDF (reference sequence). V was clipped by 2 bases and J by 3 bases, with 17 bases between them. This CDR3 spans 17 amino acids.

The chain joins TRBV15 to TRBJ2-7, with 10 bases that match TRBD1. The CDR3 has 15 residues. The germline V gene has CDR1 LNHNV and CDR2 YYDKDF (reference sequence). V shed 6 bases and J 3 bases; nucleotides not matched to a gene: 8. The DNA for the CDR3 is TGTGCCACCAGTTCCCGGGACAGGGGACACTACGAGCAGTACTTC. It codes for CATSSRDRGHYEQYF.

The chain recombines TRBV4-3 with TRBJ2-7; perhaps D is TRBD1 or TRBD2 (5 bases each). The length of the CDR3 is 12 residues. Germline-derived CDR1 and CDR2 are LGHNA and YSLEER. Trimming took 0 bases from V and 7 from J, leaving 7 bases between them. The DNA for the CDR3 is TGCGCCAGCAGCCAAGATTGGGGGGAGCAGTACTTC. It is translated as CASSQDWGEQYF.

The chain carries TRBV7-6 and TRBJ1-5; 8 positions match TRBD1. CDR1 is SGHVS and CDR2 is FNYEAQ in the germline V gene. The length of the CDR3 is 20 residues. Trimming took 3 bases from V and 2 from J; bases not matched to a gene: 18. CDR3 bases: TGTGCCAGCAGCTTCGGTCAGGGGGCTAATAACCTGAGGTGCAATCAGCCCCAGCATTTT. Encoded protein: CASSFGQGANNLRCNQPQHF.

The chain employs TRBV5-1 and TRBJ1-2; a weak D match, TRBD1 (5 bases). Trimming removed 2 bases from V and 6 bases from J, with 11 bases in between. Germline V gives CDR1 SGHRS, CDR2 YFSETQ. There are 13 residues in the CDR3. CDR3 loop: CASSFSGDDGYTF. In DNA form, the CDR3 reads TGCGCCAGCAGCTTCTCGGGGGATGATGGCTACACCTTC.

This chain connects TRBV30 to TRBJ1-5, with D unresolved. This CDR3 contains 15 residues. Germline V gene sequence: CDR1 GTSNPN, CDR2 SVGIG (reference sequence). Here the CDR3 reads CAAQSPGSGYQPQHF. CDR3 DNA sequence: TGTGCTGCTCAATCGCCGGGCTCGGGGTATCAGCCCCAGCATTTT. The complete variable domain, with remaining parts taken from reference TRBV30 and TRBJ1-5, reads SQTIHQWPATLVQPVGSPLSLECTVEGTSNPNLYWYRQAAGRGLQLLFYSVGIGQISSEVPQNLSASRPQDRQFILSSKKLLLSDSGFYLCAAQSPGSGYQPQHFGDGTRLSIL.

The V gene is TRBV5-5, the J gene TRBJ2-5; a possible D gene is TRBD1 (5 bases). V was shortened by 0 bases and J by 5 bases, with 14 bases between the two germline ends. Looked up from germline, CDR1 is SGHKS and CDR2 is YYEKEE (reference sequence). CDR3 size: 15 residues. The CDR3 reads CASSLGQPLGETQYF. The CDR3 DNA is TGTGCCAGCAGCTTGGGACAGCCCTTAGGGGAGACCCAGTACTTC. The complete variable domain, with remaining parts taken from reference TRBV5-5 and TRBJ2-5, reads DAGVTQSPTHLIKTRGQQVTLRCSPISGHKSVSWYQQVLGQGPQFIFQYYEKEERGRGNFPDRFSARQFPNYSSELNVNALLLGDSALYLCASSLGQPLGETQYFGPGTRLLVL.

The chain employs TRBV6-1 and TRBJ2-7; unclear D gene. CDR1 is MNHNS and CDR2 is SASEGT in the germline V gene. The CDR3 totals 12 residues. V was cut by 5 bases and J by 13 bases, with 18 bases left in between. CDR3 nucleotide sequence: TGTGCCAGCAGTTTCAAACAGAGACTCGCTTACTTC. Residues: CASSFKQRLAYF.

The chain uses TRBV10-1 and TRBJ2-3; tentative D call: TRBD2 (6 bases). Per germline, CDR1 WNHNN and CDR2 SYGVQD (reference sequence). Deletions cut 3 bases from V and 1 base from J, with 14 bases between. The CDR3 sequence is 16 residues long. The CDR3 nucleotides read TGCGCCAGCAGTGAATCGGTCCGCGGGGGCACAGATACGCAGTATTTT. This sequence encodes CASSESVRGGTDTQYF.

This clone was observed once. J is TRBJ1-1 and V is TRBV9, with TRBD1 matching over 7 bases. There are 15 residues in the CDR3. The J segment lost 3 bases and the V segment lost 4 bases, leaving 9 bases of the junction unmatched. Germline V gives CDR1 SGDLS, CDR2 YYNGEE. Here the CDR3 reads CASSFLPGQHTEAFF. The DNA for the CDR3 is TGTGCCAGCAGCTTCCTACCGGGACAGCACACTGAAGCTTTCTTT.

This chain links TRBV2 with TRBJ2-4, with TRBD1 matching over 9 bases. Germline values: CDR1 SNHLY, CDR2 FYNNEI. CDR3 size: 15 residues. V lost 6 bases and J lost 3; bases outside the gene matches: 6. CDR3 region: CASRGDRAGKNIQYF. CDR3 in DNA: TGTGCCAGCAGGGGGGACAGGGCTGGCAAAAACATTCAGTACTTC.

CDR3 DNA: TGTGCCAGCAATCAGGGGCCGGATACGCAGTATTTT. This sequence encodes CASNQGPDTQYF. The genes are TRBV6-1 and TRBJ2-3, with D possibly matching TRBD1 (6 bases). CDR1 is MNHNS and CDR2 is SASEGT in the germline V gene. The CDR3 consists of 12 residues. Trimming pared 7 bases from V and 6 bases from J, leaving 11 bases between.

The chain carries TRBV7-6 and TRBJ1-4, with D possibly being TRBD1 (5 bases). This CDR3 spans 14 amino acids. Germline V gene sequence: CDR1 SGHVS, CDR2 FNYEAQ. V gave up 5 bases and J gave up 8 bases, with 15 bases separating them. The CDR3 DNA sequence: TGTGCCAGCAGCGCGCGGGCCCGGGGGGAAAAACTGTTTTTT. This translates into CASSARARGEKLFF.

The chain uses TRBV6-4 and TRBJ1-1; no firm D call. Looked up from germline, CDR1 is MRHNA and CDR2 is SNTAGT. Trimming took 5 bases from V and 1 from J, leaving 8 bases between them. The CDR3 is 13 amino acids. The CDR3 is CASSRRENTEAFF. As DNA, the CDR3 is TGTGCCAGCAGTAGGAGGGAGAACACTGAAGCTTTCTTT.

The chain links TRBV27 to TRBJ2-3; TRBD2 matches at 15 bases. The germline V gene has CDR1 MNHEY and CDR2 SMNVEV (reference sequence). Trimming took 4 bases from V and 6 from J; bases not matched to a gene: 8. The CDR3 is made up of 17 amino acids. CDR3 nucleotide sequence: TGTGCCAGCAGTTCTCCGGGACTAGCGGGAGGCTCGGATACGCAGTATTTT. Translated, it gives CASSSPGLAGGSDTQYF.

V usage is TRBV28 and J usage is TRBJ2-7; tentative D call: TRBD2 (6 bases). The CDR3 spans 14 residues. Deletions cut 5 bases from V and 3 bases from J, with 14 bases between. In germline, CDR1 is MDHEN, CDR2 SYDVKM. The CDR3: CASSDRAGGYEQYF. DNA of the CDR3: TGTGCCAGCAGTGATCGTGCCGGGGGCTACGAGCAGTACTTC. Full variable domain (remainder filled in from reference TRBV28 and TRBJ2-7): DVKVTQSSRYLVKRTGEKVFLECVQDMDHENMFWYRQDPGLGLRLIYFSYDVKMKEKGDIPEGYSVSREKKERFSLILESASTNQTSMYLCASSDRAGGYEQYFGPGTRLTVT.